These 11 T cell receptor beta chains originate from one sample sequenced in a study of blood T cells in healthy people across ages. Primers used in a second PCR of about 7 to 12 cycles were a sample-barcoded 5' primer and a J-beta primer mix. A single record per CDR3 protein comes from TCRdb applying MiXCR to the 5' RACE reads. The sample has 500,000 to 700,000 distinct CDR3 sequences; under 30% are singletons. Material: blood. The receptor set was obtained from a woman aged 80 or over in good health.

This clonotype was counted between two and nine times. A much larger clone differs by one base, so this may be a read error. The chain has TRBV29-1 and TRBJ1-2, with D uncertain. CDR1 and CDR2 from the germline V gene are SQVTM and ANQGSEA. The CDR3 has 9 amino acids. The CDR3 sequence: CNAIPGYTF. The CDR3 coding sequence is TGCAACGCTATTCCGGGCTACACCTTC.

This clonotype showed up just a few times. The V gene is TRBV3-1, the J gene TRBJ1-1, with D perhaps matching TRBD1 (6 bases). V lost 4 bases, J lost 4 bases, and 16 bases lay in between. CDR1 and CDR2 from the germline V gene are LGHDT and YNNKEL (reference sequence). The CDR3 covers 15 residues. The CDR3 DNA reads as TGTGCCAGCAGCCTTGAAGGGGGTCTGGCCACTGAAGCTTTCTTT. Residues: CASSLEGGLATEAFF.

The rearrangement uses TRBV15 and TRBJ1-6; D might be TRBD1 (6 bases). This CDR3 has 14 amino acids. Germline V gene lookup returns CDR1 LNHNV and CDR2 YYDKDF (reference sequence). Between the trimmed V and J ends, which lost 0 bases and 13 bases, there was a span of 13 bases. CDR3 amino acids: CATSRDRGGRPLHF. CDR3 sequence (DNA): TGTGCCACCAGCAGAGACCGGGGGGGCCGTCCCCTCCACTTT.

This chain connects TRBV5-1 to TRBJ1-2, with unresolved D. The germline V gene has CDR1 SGHRS and CDR2 YFSETQ. The ends were cut back, 3 bases at V and 8 bases at J, with 26 bases in the middle. This CDR3 region has 17 residues. CDR3 in amino acids: CASSSEPELVGRSGYTF. The CDR3 DNA sequence: TGCGCCAGCAGCTCCGAACCAGAGCTTGTAGGCCGGTCGGGCTACACCTTC.

This clonotype was detected once. A single base separates this from a much larger clone, so it may be a read error. The chain employs TRBV9 and TRBJ2-5; tentatively, D is TRBD2 (6 bases). In germline, CDR1 is SGDLS, CDR2 YYNGEE. There are 15 residues in the CDR3. The CDR3, as DNA: TGTGCCTGCAGCTCCACTGGGGGGAAGGGGGAGACCCAGTACTTC. Protein sequence: CACSSTGGKGETQYF.

This clonotype was seen many times. V is TRBV7-2 and J is TRBJ1-6; no definite D call. The CDR3 totals 15 residues. Germline V gene data show CDR1 as SGHTA and CDR2 as FQGNSA. Between the trimmed V and J ends, which lost 1 base and 6 bases, there was a span of 10 bases. CDR3 protein: CASSLDGRPNSPLHF. The CDR3, as DNA: TGTGCCAGCAGCTTAGACGGACGACCTAATTCACCCCTCCACTTT.

This chain connects TRBV5-1 to TRBJ2-1; TRBD2 matches 10 bases. V was pared by 4 bases and J by 6 bases, with 7 bases of the junction left unmatched. Germline V gives CDR1 SGHRS, CDR2 YFSETQ. The CDR3 runs to 15 residues. The CDR3 loop is CASSPRLAGGNEQFF. Written as DNA, the CDR3 is TGCGCCAGCAGCCCACGACTAGCGGGTGGCAATGAGCAGTTCTTC. The entire variable domain, with the rest obtained from reference TRBV5-1 and TRBJ2-1, is as follows: KAGVTQTPRYLIKTRGQQVTLSCSPISGHRSVSWYQQTPGQGLQFLFEYFSETQRNKGNFPGRFSGRQFSNSRSEMNVSTLELGDSALYLCASSPRLAGGNEQFFGPGTRLTVL.

This clonotype was counted at least ten times. CDR3 coding DNA: TGCAGCGCATCCGACAGAACGAGCCCCTACGAGCAGTACTTC. It codes for CSASDRTSPYEQYF. The V and J genes are TRBV29-1 and TRBJ2-7, with D perhaps matching TRBD1 (5 bases). CDR1 is SQVTM, CDR2 ANQGSEA, per germline. V was clipped by 7 bases and J by 2 bases, with 18 bases between them. The CDR3 length is 14 residues.

This clonotype was found a few times. This may arise from a read error, as a much more abundant clone is one base away. J is TRBJ2-1 and V is TRBV7-3; D possibly corresponds to TRBD2 (5 bases). The J call may be faulty, since TRBJ2-7 better matches the DNA end. Germline loops: CDR1 SGHTA, CDR2 FQGTGA. The CDR3 covers 15 residues. DNA of the CDR3: TGTGCCAGCAGCCAGGAGGCTAGCTCCTACAATGAGCAGTACTTC. It specifies CASSQEASSYNEQYF.

A remark on this clonotype: A much more abundant neighbour one base away suggests this may be a read error. The CDR3 here is CASSLIRTSEAQETQYF. The CDR3 bases are TGTGCCAGCAGCTTAATTCGGACTAGCGAGGCTCAAGAGACCCAGTACTTC. The chain combines TRBV7-3 with TRBJ2-5; 9 bases line up with TRBD2. This CDR3 is built from 17 residues. Germline V gene data show CDR1 as SGHTA and CDR2 as FQGTGA. V shed 1 base, J shed 2 bases, and the junction held 8 bases outside the gene matches.

The chain links TRBV4-3 to TRBJ1-1; D may be TRBD1 (5 bases). V lost 4 bases to trimming and J lost 5 bases, with 11 bases between them. Germline V gene lookup returns CDR1 LGHNA and CDR2 YSLEER. The CDR3 extends over 13 amino acids. The CDR3 is CASSRGTGTEAFF. The CDR3, as DNA: TGCGCCAGCAGCCGTGGGACGGGGACTGAAGCTTTCTTT.